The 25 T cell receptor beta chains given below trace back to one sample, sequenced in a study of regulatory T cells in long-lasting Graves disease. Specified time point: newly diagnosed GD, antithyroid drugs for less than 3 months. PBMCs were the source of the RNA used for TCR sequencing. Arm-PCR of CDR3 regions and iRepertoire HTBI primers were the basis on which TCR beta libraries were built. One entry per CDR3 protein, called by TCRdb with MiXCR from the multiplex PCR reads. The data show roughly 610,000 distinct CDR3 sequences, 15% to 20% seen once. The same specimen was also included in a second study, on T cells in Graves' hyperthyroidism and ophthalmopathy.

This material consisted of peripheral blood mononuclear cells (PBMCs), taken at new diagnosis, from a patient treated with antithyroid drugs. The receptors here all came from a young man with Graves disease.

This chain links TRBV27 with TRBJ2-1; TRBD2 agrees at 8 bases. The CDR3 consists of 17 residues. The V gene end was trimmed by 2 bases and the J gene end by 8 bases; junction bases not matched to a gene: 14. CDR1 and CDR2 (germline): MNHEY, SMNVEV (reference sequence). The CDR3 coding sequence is TGTGCCAGCAGTTTAAGGTGGATCGGGAGGGGGTTTTATGAGCAGTTCTTC. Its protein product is CASSLRWIGRGFYEQFF.

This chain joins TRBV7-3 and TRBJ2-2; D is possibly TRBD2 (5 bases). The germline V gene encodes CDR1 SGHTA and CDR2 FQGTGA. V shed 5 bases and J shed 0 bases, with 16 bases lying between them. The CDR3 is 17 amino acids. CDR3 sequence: CASSLTVGRANTGELFF. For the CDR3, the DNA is TGTGCCAGCAGCCTTACCGTTGGGAGAGCGAACACCGGGGAGCTGTTTTTT.

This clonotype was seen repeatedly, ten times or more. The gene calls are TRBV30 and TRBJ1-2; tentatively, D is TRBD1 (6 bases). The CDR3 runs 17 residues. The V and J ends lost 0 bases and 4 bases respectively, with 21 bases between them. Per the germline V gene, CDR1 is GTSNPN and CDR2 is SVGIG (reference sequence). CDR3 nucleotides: TGTGCCTGGAGTGTCAAGGGGGGCGCAACCAGACCCTATGGCTACACCTTC. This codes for CAWSVKGGATRPYGYTF.

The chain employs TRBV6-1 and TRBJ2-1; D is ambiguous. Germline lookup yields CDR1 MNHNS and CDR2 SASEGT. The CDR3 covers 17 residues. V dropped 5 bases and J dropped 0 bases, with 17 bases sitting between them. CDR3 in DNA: TGTGCCAGCAGTCCCGCTCAATATTTGAGCTCCTACAATGAGCAGTTCTTC. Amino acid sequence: CASSPAQYLSSYNEQFF.

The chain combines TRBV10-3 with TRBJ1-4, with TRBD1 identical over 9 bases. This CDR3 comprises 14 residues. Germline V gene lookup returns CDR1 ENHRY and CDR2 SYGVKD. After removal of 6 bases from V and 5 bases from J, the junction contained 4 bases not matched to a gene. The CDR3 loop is CAISPTGGNEKLFF. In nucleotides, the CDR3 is TGTGCCATCAGCCCGACAGGGGGGAATGAAAAACTGTTTTTT.

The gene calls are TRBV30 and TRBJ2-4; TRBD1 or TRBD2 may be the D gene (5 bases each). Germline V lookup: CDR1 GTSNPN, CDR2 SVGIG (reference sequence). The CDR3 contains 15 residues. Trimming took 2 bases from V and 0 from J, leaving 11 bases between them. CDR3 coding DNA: TGTGCCTGGAGTATTGCAGGGACAGCCAAAAACATTCAGTACTTC. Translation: CAWSIAGTAKNIQYF.

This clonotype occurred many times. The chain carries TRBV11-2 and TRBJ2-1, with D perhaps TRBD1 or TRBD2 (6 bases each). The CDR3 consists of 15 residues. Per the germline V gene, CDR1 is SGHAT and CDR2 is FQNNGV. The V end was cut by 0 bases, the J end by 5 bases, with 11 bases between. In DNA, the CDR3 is TGTGCCAGCAGCTTAGATCCGGGGGCGAACAATGAGCAGTTCTTC. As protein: CASSLDPGANNEQFF.

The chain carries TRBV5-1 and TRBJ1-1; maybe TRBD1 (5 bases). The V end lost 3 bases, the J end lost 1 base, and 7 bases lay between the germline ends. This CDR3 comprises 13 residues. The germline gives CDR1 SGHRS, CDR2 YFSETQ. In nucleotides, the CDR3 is TGCGCCAGCAGCTGGGACGGGAACACTGAAGCTTTCTTT. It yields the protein CASSWDGNTEAFF.

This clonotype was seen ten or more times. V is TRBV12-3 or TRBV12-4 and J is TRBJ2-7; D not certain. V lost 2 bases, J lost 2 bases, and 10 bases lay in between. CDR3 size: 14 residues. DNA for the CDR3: TGTGCCAGCAGTTTAACCCTATTACCCTACGAGCAGTACTTC. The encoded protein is CASSLTLLPYEQYF.

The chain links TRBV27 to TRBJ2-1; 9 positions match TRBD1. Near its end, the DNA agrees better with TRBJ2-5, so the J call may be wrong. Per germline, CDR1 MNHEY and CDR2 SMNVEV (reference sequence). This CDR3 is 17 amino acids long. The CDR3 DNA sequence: TGTGCCAGCAGTGACCCGATCAACAGGGGGCAAGAGGAGACCCAGTACTTC. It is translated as CASSDPINRGQEETQYF.

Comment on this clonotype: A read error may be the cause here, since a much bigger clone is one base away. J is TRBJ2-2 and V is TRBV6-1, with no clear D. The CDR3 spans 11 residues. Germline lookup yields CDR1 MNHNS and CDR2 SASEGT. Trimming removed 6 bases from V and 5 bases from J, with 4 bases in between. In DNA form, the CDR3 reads TGTGCCAGCAGACAAACCGGGGAGCTGTTTTTT. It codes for CASRQTGELFF.

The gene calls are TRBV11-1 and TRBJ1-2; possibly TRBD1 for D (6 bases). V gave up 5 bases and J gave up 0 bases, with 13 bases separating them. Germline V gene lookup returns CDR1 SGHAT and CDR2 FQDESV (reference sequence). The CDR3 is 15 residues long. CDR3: CASSDEGVANYGYTF. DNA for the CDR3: TGTGCCAGCAGCGACGAGGGGGTAGCTAACTATGGCTACACCTTC.

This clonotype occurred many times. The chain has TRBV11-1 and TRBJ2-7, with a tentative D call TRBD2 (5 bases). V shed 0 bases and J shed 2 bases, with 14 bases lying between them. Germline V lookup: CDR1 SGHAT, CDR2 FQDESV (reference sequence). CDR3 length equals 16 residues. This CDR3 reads CASSLASDLGAYEQYF. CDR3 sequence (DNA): TGTGCCAGCAGCTTAGCTTCGGACCTCGGGGCCTACGAGCAGTACTTC.

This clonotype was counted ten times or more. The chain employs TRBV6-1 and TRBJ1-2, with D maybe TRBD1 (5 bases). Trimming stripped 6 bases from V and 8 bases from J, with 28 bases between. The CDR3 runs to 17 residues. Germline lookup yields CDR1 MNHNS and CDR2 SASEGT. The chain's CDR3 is CASSTQGGGTSVEGYTF. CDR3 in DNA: TGTGCCAGCAGCACCCAGGGTGGCGGGACTAGCGTTGAAGGCTACACCTTC.

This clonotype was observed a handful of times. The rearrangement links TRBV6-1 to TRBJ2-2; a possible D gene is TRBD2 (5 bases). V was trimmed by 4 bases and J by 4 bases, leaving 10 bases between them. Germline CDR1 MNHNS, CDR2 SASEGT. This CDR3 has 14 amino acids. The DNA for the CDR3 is TGTGCCAGCAGTGGTACTAGTTTCACCGGGGAGCTGTTTTTT. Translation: CASSGTSFTGELFF.

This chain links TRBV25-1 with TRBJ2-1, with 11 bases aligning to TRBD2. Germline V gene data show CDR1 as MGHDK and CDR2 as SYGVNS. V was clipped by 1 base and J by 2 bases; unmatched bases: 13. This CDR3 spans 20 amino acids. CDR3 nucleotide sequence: TGTGCCAGCAGTGAATTTGGGACTAGCGGACCGTGGGTAGCCTACAATGAGCAGTTCTTC. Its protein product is CASSEFGTSGPWVAYNEQFF. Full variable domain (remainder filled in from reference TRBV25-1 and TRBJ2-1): EADIYQTPRYLVIGTGKKITLECSQTMGHDKMYWYQQDPGMELHLIHYSYGVNSTEKGDLSSESTVSRIRTEHFPLTLESARPSHTSQYLCASSEFGTSGPWVAYNEQFFGPGTRLTVL.

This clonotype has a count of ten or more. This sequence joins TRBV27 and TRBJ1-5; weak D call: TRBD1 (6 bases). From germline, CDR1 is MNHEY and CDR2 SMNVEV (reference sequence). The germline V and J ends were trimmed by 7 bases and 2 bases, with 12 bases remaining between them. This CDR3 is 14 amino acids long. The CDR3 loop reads CASNRAGGNQPQHF. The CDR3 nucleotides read TGTGCCAGCAATCGGGCAGGGGGCAATCAGCCCCAGCATTTT.

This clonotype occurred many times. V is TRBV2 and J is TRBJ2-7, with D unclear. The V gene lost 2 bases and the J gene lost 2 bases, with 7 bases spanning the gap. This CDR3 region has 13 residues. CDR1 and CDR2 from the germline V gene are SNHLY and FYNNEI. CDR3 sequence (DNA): TGTGCCAGCAGTGAAAAGGACCCCTACGAGCAGTACTTC. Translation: CASSEKDPYEQYF. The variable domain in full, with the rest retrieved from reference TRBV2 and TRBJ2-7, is EPEVTQTPSHQVTQMGQEVILRCVPISNHLYFYWYRQILGQKVEFLVSFYNNEISEKSEIFDDQFSVERPDGSNFTLKIRSTKLEDSAMYFCASSEKDPYEQYFGPGTRLTVT.

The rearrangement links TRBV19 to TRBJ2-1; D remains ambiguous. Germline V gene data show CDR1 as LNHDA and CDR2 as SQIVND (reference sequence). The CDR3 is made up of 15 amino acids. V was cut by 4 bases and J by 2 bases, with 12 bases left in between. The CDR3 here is CASSKVGTTYNEQFF. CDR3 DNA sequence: TGTGCCAGTAGTAAGGTCGGTACGACCTACAATGAGCAGTTCTTC.

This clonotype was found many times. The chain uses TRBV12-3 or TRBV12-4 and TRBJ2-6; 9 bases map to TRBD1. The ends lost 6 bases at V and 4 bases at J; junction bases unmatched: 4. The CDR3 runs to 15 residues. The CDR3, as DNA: TGTGCCAGCAGCCGGACAGGGGTCGGGGCCAACGTCCTGACTTTC. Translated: CASSRTGVGANVLTF.

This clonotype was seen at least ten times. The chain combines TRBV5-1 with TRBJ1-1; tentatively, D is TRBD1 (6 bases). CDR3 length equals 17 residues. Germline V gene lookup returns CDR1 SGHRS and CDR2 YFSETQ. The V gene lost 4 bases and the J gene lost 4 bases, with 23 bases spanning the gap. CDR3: CASSPGAGANTGTEAFF. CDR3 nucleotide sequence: TGCGCCAGCAGCCCCGGGGCAGGGGCGAATACAGGCACTGAAGCTTTCTTT.

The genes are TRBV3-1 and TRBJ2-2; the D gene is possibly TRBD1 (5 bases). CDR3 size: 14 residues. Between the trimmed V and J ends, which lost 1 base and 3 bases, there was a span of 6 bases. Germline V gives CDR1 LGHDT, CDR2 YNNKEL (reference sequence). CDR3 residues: CASSQGQYTGELFF. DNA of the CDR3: TGTGCCAGCAGCCAAGGACAGTACACCGGGGAGCTGTTTTTT.

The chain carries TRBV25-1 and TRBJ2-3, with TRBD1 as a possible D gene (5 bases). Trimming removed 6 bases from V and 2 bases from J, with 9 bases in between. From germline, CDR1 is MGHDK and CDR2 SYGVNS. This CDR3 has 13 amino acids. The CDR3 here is CASSPGFTDTQYF. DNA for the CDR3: TGTGCCAGCAGCCCAGGGTTCACAGATACGCAGTATTTT.

This CDR3 is CATSGQANYNEQFF. Written as DNA, the CDR3 is TGTGCCACCAGTGGACAGGCTAACTACAATGAGCAGTTCTTC. This rearrangement joins TRBV24-1 to TRBJ2-1; a possible D gene is TRBD1 (6 bases). The CDR3 loop spans 14 amino acids. Germline CDR1 and CDR2: KGHDR and SFDVKD. V was clipped by 5 bases and J by 3 bases, with 10 bases between them.

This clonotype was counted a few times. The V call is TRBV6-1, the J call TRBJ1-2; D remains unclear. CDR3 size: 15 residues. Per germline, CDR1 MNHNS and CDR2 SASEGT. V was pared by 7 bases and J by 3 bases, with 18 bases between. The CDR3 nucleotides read TGTGCCAGCACTTCGATAGAGGAAGGAGACTATGGCTACACCTTC. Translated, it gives CASTSIEEGDYGYTF.